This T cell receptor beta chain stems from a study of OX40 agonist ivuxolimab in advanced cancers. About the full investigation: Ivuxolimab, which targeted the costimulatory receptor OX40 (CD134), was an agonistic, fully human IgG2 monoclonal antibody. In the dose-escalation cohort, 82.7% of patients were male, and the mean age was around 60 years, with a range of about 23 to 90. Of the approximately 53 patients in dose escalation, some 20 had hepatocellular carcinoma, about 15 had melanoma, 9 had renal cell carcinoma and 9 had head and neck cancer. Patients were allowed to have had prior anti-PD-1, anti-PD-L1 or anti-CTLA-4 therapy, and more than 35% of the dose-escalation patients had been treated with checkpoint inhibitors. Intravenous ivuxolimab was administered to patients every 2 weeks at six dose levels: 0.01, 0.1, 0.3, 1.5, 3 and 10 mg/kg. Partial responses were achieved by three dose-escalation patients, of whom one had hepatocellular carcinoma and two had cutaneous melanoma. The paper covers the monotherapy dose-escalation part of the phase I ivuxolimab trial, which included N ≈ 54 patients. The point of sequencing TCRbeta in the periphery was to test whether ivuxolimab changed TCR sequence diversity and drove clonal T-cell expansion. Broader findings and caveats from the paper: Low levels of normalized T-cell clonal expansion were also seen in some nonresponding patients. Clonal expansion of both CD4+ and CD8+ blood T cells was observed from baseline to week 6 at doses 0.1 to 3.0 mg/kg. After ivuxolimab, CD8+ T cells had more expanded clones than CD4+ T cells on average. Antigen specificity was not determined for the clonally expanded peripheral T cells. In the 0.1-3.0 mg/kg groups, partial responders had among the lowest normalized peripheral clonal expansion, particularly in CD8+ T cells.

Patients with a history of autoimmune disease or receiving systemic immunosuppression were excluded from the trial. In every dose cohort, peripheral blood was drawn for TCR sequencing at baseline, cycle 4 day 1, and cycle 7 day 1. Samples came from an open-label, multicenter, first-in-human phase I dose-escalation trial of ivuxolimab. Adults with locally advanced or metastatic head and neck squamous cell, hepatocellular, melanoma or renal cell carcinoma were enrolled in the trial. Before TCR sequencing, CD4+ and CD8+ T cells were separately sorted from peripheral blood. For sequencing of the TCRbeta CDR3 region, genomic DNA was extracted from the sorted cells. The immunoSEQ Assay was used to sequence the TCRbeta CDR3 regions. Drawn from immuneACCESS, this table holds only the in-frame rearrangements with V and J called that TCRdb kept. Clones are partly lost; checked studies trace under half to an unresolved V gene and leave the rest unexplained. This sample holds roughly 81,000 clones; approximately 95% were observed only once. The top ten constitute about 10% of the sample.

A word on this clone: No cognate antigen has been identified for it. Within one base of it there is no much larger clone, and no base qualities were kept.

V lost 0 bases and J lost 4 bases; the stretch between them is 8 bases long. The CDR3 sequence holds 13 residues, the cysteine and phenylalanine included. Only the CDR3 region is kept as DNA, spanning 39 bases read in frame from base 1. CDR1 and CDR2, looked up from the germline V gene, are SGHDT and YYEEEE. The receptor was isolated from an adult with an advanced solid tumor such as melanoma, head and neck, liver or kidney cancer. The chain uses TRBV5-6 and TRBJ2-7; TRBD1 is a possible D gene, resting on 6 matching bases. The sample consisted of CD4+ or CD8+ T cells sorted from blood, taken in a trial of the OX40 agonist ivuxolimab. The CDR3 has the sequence CASSLEQGYEQYF. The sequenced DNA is TGTGCCAGCAGCTTGGAGCAGGGGTACGAGCAGTACTTC. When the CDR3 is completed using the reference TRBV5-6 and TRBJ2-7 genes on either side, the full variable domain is DAGVTQSPTHLIKTRGQQVTLRCSPKSGHDTVSWYQQALGQGPQFIFQYYEEEERQRGNFPDRFSGHQFPNYSSELNVNALLLGDSALYLCASSLEQGYEQYFGPGTRLTVT.